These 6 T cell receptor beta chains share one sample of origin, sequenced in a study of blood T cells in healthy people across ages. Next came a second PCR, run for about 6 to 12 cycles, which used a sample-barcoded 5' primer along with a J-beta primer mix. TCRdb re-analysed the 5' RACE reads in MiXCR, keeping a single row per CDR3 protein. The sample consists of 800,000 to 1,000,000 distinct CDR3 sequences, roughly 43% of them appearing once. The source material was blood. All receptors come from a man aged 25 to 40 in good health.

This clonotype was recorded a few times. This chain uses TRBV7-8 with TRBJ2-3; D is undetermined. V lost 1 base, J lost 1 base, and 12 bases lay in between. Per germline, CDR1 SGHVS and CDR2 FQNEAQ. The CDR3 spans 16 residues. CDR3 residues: CASSLVGVGGTDTQYF. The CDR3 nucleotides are TGTGCCAGCAGCTTAGTTGGAGTCGGCGGCACAGATACGCAGTATTTT.

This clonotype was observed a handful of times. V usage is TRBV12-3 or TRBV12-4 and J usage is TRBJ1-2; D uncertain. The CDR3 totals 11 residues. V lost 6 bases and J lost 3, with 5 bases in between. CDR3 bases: TGTGCCAGCAGGCGCGACTATGGCTACACCTTC. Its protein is CASRRDYGYTF.

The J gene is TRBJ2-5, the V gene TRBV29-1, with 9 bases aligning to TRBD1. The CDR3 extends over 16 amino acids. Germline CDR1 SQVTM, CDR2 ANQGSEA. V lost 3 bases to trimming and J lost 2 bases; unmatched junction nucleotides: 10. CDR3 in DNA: TGCAGCGTTGACGAAACGCCGGGACAGGGTCAAGAGACCCAGTACTTC. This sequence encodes CSVDETPGQGQETQYF.

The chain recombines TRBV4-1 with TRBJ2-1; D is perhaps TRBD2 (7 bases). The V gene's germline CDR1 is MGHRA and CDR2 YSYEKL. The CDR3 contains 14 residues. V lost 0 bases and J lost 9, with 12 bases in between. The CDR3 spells CASSQEGRGTEQFF. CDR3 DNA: TGCGCCAGCAGCCAAGAGGGGAGGGGGACTGAGCAGTTCTTC.

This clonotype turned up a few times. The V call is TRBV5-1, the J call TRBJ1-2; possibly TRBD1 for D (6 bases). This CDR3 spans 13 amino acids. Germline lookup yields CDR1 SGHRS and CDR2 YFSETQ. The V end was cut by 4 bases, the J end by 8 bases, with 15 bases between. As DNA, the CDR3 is TGCGCCAGCAGCGAGCCAGGGGTTTGGGGCTACACCTTC. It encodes CASSEPGVWGYTF. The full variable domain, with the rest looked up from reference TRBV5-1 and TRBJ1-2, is KAGVTQTPRYLIKTRGQQVTLSCSPISGHRSVSWYQQTPGQGLQFLFEYFSETQRNKGNFPGRFSGRQFSNSRSEMNVSTLELGDSALYLCASSEPGVWGYTFGSGTRLTVV.

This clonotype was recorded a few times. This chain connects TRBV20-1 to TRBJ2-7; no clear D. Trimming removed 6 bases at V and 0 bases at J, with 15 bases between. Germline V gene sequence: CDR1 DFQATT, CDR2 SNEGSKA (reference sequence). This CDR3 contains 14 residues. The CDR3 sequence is CSALSEQSSYEQYF. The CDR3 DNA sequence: TGCAGTGCCCTCAGTGAGCAGTCCTCCTACGAGCAGTACTTC.